Sequencing of this T cell receptor beta chain was carried out in a study of T cells in Graves' hyperthyroidism and ophthalmopathy. RNA transcripts gave rise to amplified TCR beta CDR3 regions. In the first-round RT-PCR of the TCR CDR3, the HTBI primer set was used. TCRdb re-analysed the multiplex PCR reads in MiXCR, keeping a single row per CDR3 protein. Among a few hundred thousand distinct CDR3 sequences listed, about 45% were seen once. The CDR3 sequence is 15 residues long. The V end lost 3 bases, the J end lost 3 bases, and 14 bases lay between the germline ends. Germline CDR1 reads WNHNN; CDR2 reads SYGVQD (reference sequence).

The sample consisted of peripheral blood or thyroid tissue (not recorded which). This receptor was obtained from a young woman with Graves' hyperthyroidism. The chain carries TRBV10-1 and TRBJ2-5; TRBD1 or TRBD2 may be the D gene (5 bases each). The CDR3 is CASSDRARGEETQYF. CDR3 DNA: TGCGCCAGCAGTGATCGGGCCCGGGGCGAAGAGACCCAGTACTTC.